The rows below give T cell receptor beta chains drawn from one sample of a study of blood T cell repertoires in COVID-19. Measured with immunoSEQ multiplex PCR; TCRdb has only the in-frame clones, and not every one. The sample lists tens of thousands of clones; less than 85% were seen once. Sequencing used peripheral blood. These receptors originate from a human donor in a cohort sampled during active COVID-19. Each CDR3 is given with its conserved first and last residue. Fields, in order: J gene, CDR3 length, V gene, CDR3 protein.

>TRBJ2-1|17|TRBV28
CASRPGLAGESYNEQFF
>TRBJ1-1|14|TRBV3-1/TRBV3-2
CASSDAGVNTEAFF
>TRBJ1-1|13|TRBV11-2
CASSLLGGTEAFF
>TRBJ2-1|17|TRBV10-1
CATGGISGRAFRNEQFF
>TRBJ2-2|17|TRBV5-6
CASSLYYRSADTGELFF
>TRBJ2-4|16|TRBV28
CASSLFGSSTKNIQYF
>TRBJ2-1|18|TRBV4-1
CASSQDPSGAGHYNEQFF
>TRBJ2-1|15|TRBV7-3
CASSPLAGSIDEQFF
>TRBJ2-1|14|TRBV20-1
CSASRDSSYNEQFF
>TRBJ1-3|12|TRBV30
CAWSLSGNTIYF
>TRBJ2-1|15|TRBV27
CASSASGGALNEQFF
>TRBJ1-6|14|TRBV18
CASSGTGANSPLHF
>TRBJ1-2|13|TRBV19
CASRNRGSDGYTF
>TRBJ1-1|13|TRBV6-5
CASSYSTDTEAFF
>TRBJ1-2|15|TRBV19
CASSRDREIGYGYTF
>TRBJ2-7|15|TRBV10-3
CAIRPGTSGNYEQYF
>TRBJ2-7|15|TRBV18
CASSPSGGASYEQYF
>TRBJ1-5|15|TRBV15
CATGTGRSSNQPQHF
>TRBJ2-2|14|TRBV18
CASSPRVASGELFF
>TRBJ1-6|13|TRBV2
CASGGQFNSPLHF
>TRBJ2-6|19|TRBV3-1/TRBV3-2
CASSPGTALTDSGANVLTF
>TRBJ2-5|15|TRBV7-7
CASSPDRGILETQYF
>TRBJ1-2|12|TRBV5-1
CASSPGDYGYTF
>TRBJ1-1|15|TRBV6-1
CASSESGTGGFAAFF
>TRBJ2-3|16|TRBV6-4
CASSDSWQATTDTQYF
>TRBJ2-2|16|TRBV5-1
CASSLEGTTYAGELFF
>TRBJ1-5|14|TRBV19
CATNYGQASQPQHF
>TRBJ2-7|15|TRBV5-1
CASSPPRAGGEEQYF
>TRBJ2-5|14|TRBV9
CASSVADNQETQYF
>TRBJ1-2|15|TRBV7-3
CASSPRAGWDYGYTF
>TRBJ2-7|14|TRBV11-2
CASSLRQGGYEQYF
>TRBJ2-2|15|TRBV7-8
CASSINRAATGELFF
>TRBJ2-2|14|TRBV7-9
CASSFNRNTGELFF
>TRBJ2-7|13|TRBV11-2
CASSTGLGSEQYF
>TRBJ1-1|15|TRBV7-2
CASSSWAGGITEAFF
>TRBJ2-2|15|TRBV18
CASSLRQGDTGELFF
>TRBJ1-1|14|TRBV14
CASSRGTVGTEAFF
>TRBJ2-5|13|TRBV5-4
CASSLAGPRTQYF
>TRBJ2-7|15|TRBV7-2
CASSSKTGISYEQYF
>TRBJ2-1|18|TRBV9
CASSVGATSGRFYNEQFF
>TRBJ2-3|15|TRBV11-2
CASSPGTSGTDTQYF
>TRBJ2-3|17|TRBV9
CASSVGGAGLGTDTQYF
>TRBJ2-3|19|TRBV13
CASSGSRDRGRVGTDTQYF
>TRBJ1-6|15|TRBV9
CASSAAGVENSPLHF
>TRBJ1-6|14|TRBV3-1/TRBV3-2
CASSLGQGSSPLHF
>TRBJ1-4|13|TRBV19
CASSSRTVEKLFF
>TRBJ1-1|14|TRBV19
CASSMWGTGTEAFF
>TRBJ2-3|15|TRBV6-4
CASSKDYLPTDTQYF
>TRBJ1-2|15|TRBV28
CASNQLGPQGYGYTF
>TRBJ2-6|16|TRBV7-2
CASSSVAGAGANVLTF
>TRBJ1-1|15|TRBV4-2
CASSLGGISNTEAFF
>TRBJ2-7|12|TRBV28
CASMAGAYEQYF
>TRBJ1-5|17|TRBV19
CASSPTQGPGNDQPQHF
>TRBJ1-2|17|TRBV28
CASSEGSSRGFNYGYTF